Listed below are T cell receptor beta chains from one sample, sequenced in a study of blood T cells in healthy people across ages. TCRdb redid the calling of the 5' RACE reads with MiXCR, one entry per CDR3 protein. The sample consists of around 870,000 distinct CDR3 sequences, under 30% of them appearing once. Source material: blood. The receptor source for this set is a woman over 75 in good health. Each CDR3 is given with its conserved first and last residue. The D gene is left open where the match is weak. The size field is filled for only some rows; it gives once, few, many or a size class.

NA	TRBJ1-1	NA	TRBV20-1	CSASRVRGWEAFF	TGCAGTGCTAGTCGGGTCCGGGGATGGGAAGCTTTCTTT
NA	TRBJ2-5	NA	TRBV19	CASSPSEKGEKETQYF	TGTGCCAGTAGTCCTTCCGAGAAGGGAGAGAAAGAGACCCAGTACTTC
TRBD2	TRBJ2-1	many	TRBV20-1	CSASFGLAGLNEQFF	TGCAGTGCTAGCTTCGGACTAGCGGGACTCAATGAGCAGTTCTTC
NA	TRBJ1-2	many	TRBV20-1	CSAQTENKHGYTF	TGCAGTGCTCAGACTGAGAACAAGCATGGCTACACCTTC
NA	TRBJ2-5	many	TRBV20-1	CSARDMGRETQYF	TGCAGTGCTAGAGATATGGGCCGGGAGACCCAGTACTTC
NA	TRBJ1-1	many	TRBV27	CASSRSPNRGTEAFF	TGTGCCAGCAGTAGGTCCCCGAATAGGGGCACTGAAGCTTTCTTT
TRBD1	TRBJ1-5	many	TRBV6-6	CASSGQEDQPQHF	TGTGCCAGCAGTGGACAGGAGGATCAGCCCCAGCATTTT
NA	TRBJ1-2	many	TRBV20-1	CSALPSGRGDFSSGYTF	TGCAGTGCCCTACCCTCCGGCAGGGGTGATTTTAGCTCTGGCTACACCTTC
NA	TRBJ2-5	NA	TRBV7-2	CASSLELATETQYF	TGTGCCAGCAGCTTAGAGCTAGCTACAGAGACCCAGTACTTC
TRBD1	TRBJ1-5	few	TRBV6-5	CASSYHPRDRGNQPQHF	TGTGCCAGCAGTTACCATCCCCGGGACAGGGGCAATCAGCCCCAGCATTTT
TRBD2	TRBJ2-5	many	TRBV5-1	CASNSGGSYQETQYF	TGCGCCAGCAACAGCGGGGGGTCGTACCAAGAGACCCAGTACTTC
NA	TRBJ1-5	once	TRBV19	CASSGVGGNQPQHF	TGTGCCAGTAGCGGTGTTGGGGGCAATCAGCCCCAGCATTTT
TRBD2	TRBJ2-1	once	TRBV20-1	CSAPSGGATYNEQFF	TGCAGTGCTCCAAGCGGGGGGGCCACCTACAATGAGCAGTTCTTC
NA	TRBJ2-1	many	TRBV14	CASSPWRGHNEQFF	TGTGCCAGCAGCCCTTGGCGGGGGCACAATGAGCAGTTCTTC
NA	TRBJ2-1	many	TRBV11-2	CASSPQVAVFYNEQFF	TGTGCCAGCAGCCCCCAAGTGGCGGTTTTTTACAATGAGCAGTTCTTC
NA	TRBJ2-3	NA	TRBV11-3	CASSNLSPTDTQYF	TGTGCCAGCAGCAACCTTTCACCCACAGATACGCAGTATTTT
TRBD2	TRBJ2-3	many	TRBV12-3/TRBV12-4	CASSPGGRGAIDTQYF	TGTGCCAGCAGCCCGGGAGGGCGGGGGGCCATAGATACGCAGTATTTT
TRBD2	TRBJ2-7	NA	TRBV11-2	CASHGGGRLTYEQYF	TGTGCCAGTCACGGGGGCGGGAGGCTCACCTACGAGCAGTACTTC
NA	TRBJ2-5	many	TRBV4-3	CASSQWGEETQYF	TGCGCCAGCAGCCAGTGGGGGGAAGAGACCCAGTACTTC
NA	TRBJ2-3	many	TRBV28	CASIGGVTDTQYF	TGTGCCAGCATCGGTGGAGTCACAGATACGCAGTATTTT
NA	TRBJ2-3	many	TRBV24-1	CATSVKGNADTQYF	TGTGCCACCAGTGTAAAGGGTAACGCAGATACGCAGTATTTT
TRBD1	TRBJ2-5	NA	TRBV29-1	CSVYLPAGGWSGQYF	TGCAGCGTTTATCTACCGGCAGGGGGTTGGAGTGGGCAGTACTTC
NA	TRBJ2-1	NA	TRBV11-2	CASSLGGRNQETQFF	TGTGCCAGCAGCTTAGGGGGACGGAACCAAGAGACCCAGTTCTTC
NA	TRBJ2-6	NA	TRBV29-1	CSVQHTANVLTF	TGCAGCGTCCAGCACACGGCCAACGTCCTGACTTTC
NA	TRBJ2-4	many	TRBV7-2	CASSDRAGKNIQYF	TGTGCCAGCAGCGACAGGGCGGGGAAAAACATTCAGTACTTC
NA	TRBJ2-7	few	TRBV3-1	CASSQAPGTYEQYF	TGTGCCAGCAGCCAAGCCCCAGGAACCTACGAGCAGTACTTC
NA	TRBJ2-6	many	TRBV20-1	CSAWDILNSGANVLTF	TGCAGTGCTTGGGACATACTAAACTCTGGGGCCAACGTCCTGACTTTC
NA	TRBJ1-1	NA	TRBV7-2	CASSARPGMIAFF	TGTGCCAGCAGCGCCCGCCCCGGGATGATTGCTTTCTTT
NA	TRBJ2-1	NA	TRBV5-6	CASSLEGGRVYNEQFF	TGTGCCAGCAGCTTGGAGGGGGGGCGAGTCTACAATGAGCAGTTCTTC
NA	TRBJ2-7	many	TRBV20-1	CSGVLGGINEQYF	TGCAGTGGGGTTCTCGGGGGCATAAACGAGCAGTACTTC
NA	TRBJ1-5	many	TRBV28	CASSLIGRGGQPQHF	TGTGCCAGCAGTCTCATCGGCAGGGGAGGTCAGCCCCAGCATTTT
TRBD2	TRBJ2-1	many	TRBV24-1	CATSATIPGRGHEQFF	TGTGCCACCAGTGCAACAATCCCTGGGAGGGGCCATGAGCAGTTCTTC
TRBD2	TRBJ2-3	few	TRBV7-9	CASSLPGLAGGMQYF	TGTGCCAGCAGCTTGCCGGGACTAGCGGGGGGTATGCAGTATTTT
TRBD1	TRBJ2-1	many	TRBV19	CASRTGNEQFF	TGTGCCAGTAGGACAGGGAATGAGCAGTTCTTC
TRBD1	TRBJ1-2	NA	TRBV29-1	CSVEDRHGYTF	TGCAGCGTTGAGGACAGGCACGGCTACACCTTC
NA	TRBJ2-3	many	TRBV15	CATSRELPGPISQYF	TGTGCCACCAGCAGGGAGCTACCAGGGCCGATCTCACAGTATTTT